The T cell receptor (beta chain) under discussion was sequenced for a study of blood T cell repertoires in COVID-19. About this clone itself: Additional DNA sequences in this sample encode the identical CDR3.

This table comes from immunoSEQ multiplex PCR, and its TCRdb copy is limited to in-frame clones, with some not included. The sample holds about 280,000 clones; roughly 88% are singletons and the top ten take around 1%. Per the germline V gene, CDR1 is GTSNPN and CDR2 is SVGIG (reference sequence). The CDR3 covers 13 residues. V lost 0 bases and J lost 7; bases outside the gene matches: 3. The source of this sequence is a woman aged 25 to 45 who had recovered from COVID-19. Sequencing was done on a sample of PBMCs or T cells enriched from blood (not recorded which). J is TRBJ1-5 and V is TRBV30; 7 positions agree with TRBD1. The CDR3, as DNA: TGTGCCTGGAGTGTACGACAGGGACAGCCCCAGCATTTT. It yields the protein CAWSVRQGQPQHF.